These 2 T cell receptor beta chains originate from one sample sequenced in a study of T-cell memory formation after mild COVID-19 (dated by TCRdb to 2020 to 2023). The library was generated by 5' RACE. The sequencer listed for this sample is Illumina NovaSeq 6000. TCRdb redid the processing of the public reads, applying fastp at Q25 and MiXCR, and retained in-frame beta chains. Rows merge per CDR3 protein into single entries with the most common DNA and genes. For this sample the table gives roughly 250,000 distinct CDR3 sequences, of which about 16% were detected only once. The ten largest clones represent 3% to 4.5% of the sample. The material sequenced was PBMCs or a T cell subset sorted from them (not recorded which). Receptors were obtained from a man younger than 35 who had mild COVID-19 (a few samples of this study predate the infection). The sample titles of this study are shuffled in the database, so cell type and time point are left out; the donor was told from shared clones.

The chain carries TRBV7-8 and TRBJ1-1, with unresolved D. The germline V and J ends were trimmed by 5 bases and 1 base, with 8 bases remaining between them. Germline CDR1 SGHVS, CDR2 FQNEAQ. The CDR3 consists of 13 residues. The CDR3 loop reads CASSQNSNTEAFF. The CDR3 nucleotides read TGTGCCAGCAGCCAAAACTCGAACACTGAAGCTTTCTTT.

This clonotype was seen more than once but under ten times. The genes are TRBV7-2 and TRBJ2-7; possibly TRBD1 for D (5 bases). Germline V gives CDR1 SGHTA, CDR2 FQGNSA. The length of the CDR3 is 13 residues. V lost 5 bases, J lost 3 bases, and 11 bases lay in between. The CDR3 coding sequence is TGTGCCAGCAGCCCAGGGATGGGCTACGAGCAGTACGTC. It specifies CASSPGMGYEQYV.